Below are 28 T cell receptor beta chains sequenced from a single sample in a study of T cells in localized non-small cell lung cancer. Profiled with immunoSEQ multiplex PCR; TCRdb holds only in-frame clones, not every one. The sample has 100,000 to 150,000 clones, 89% seen once. Sequences were derived from peripheral blood, sampled before any cancer treatment. The receptors stem from a female donor older than 55 with stage I lung adenocarcinoma.

This clone was observed a single time. The V call is TRBV30, the J call TRBJ2-1; no definite D call. This CDR3 spans 14 amino acids. The V end was cut by 2 bases, the J end by 1 base, with 9 bases between. From germline, CDR1 is GTSNPN and CDR2 SVGIG (reference sequence). CDR3 protein: CAWSFGVSYNEQFF. CDR3 nucleotides: TGTGCCTGGAGTTTTGGGGTTTCCTACAATGAGCAGTTCTTC.

The chain couples TRBV7-6 to TRBJ2-3, with no clear D. V shed 1 base and J shed 6 bases, with 8 bases lying between them. Germline V lookup: CDR1 SGHVS, CDR2 FNYEAQ. This CDR3 has 13 amino acids. Here the CDR3 DNA reads TGTGCCAGCAGCTTAGGCCTAGTTGATACGCAGTATTTT. It translates to CASSLGLVDTQYF.

The genes are TRBV29-1 and TRBJ2-1; 12 bases line up with TRBD2. Unmatched junction bases numbered 6, after V lost 5 bases and J lost 7 bases. The CDR3 spans 14 residues. CDR1 is SQVTM, CDR2 ANQGSEA, per germline. The CDR3: CSVKTSGSRNEQFF. Here the CDR3 DNA reads TGCAGCGTTAAGACTAGCGGGAGTAGGAATGAGCAGTTCTTC.

The CDR3 region is CASRRPEDRGNYGYTF. The CDR3 DNA reads as TGTGCCAGCAGGAGACCCGAGGACAGGGGGAACTATGGCTACACCTTC. The rearrangement links TRBV28 to TRBJ1-2; 10 bases agree with TRBD1. With 6 bases clipped from V and 2 bases from J, the junction kept 9 bases outside the gene matches. Germline CDR1 MDHEN, CDR2 SYDVKM. The CDR3 loop spans 16 amino acids.

The table lists this clone with a count of one. This chain connects TRBV2 to TRBJ2-1; D gene uncertain. The V end was cut by 4 bases, the J end by 5 bases, with 3 bases between. CDR1 and CDR2 (germline): SNHLY, FYNNEI. The CDR3 contains 11 residues. The CDR3 nucleotides read TGTGCCAGCAGTGTCAACAATGAGCAGTTCTTC. Its translation is CASSVNNEQFF.

V and J are TRBV7-9 and TRBJ1-3; possibly TRBD1 for D (5 bases). V lost 0 bases to trimming and J lost 0 bases, with 9 bases between them. The germline V gene has CDR1 SEHNR and CDR2 FQNEAQ (reference sequence). This CDR3 region has 16 residues. CDR3 sequence (DNA): TGTGCCAGCAGCTTAGCTGTGGGGGGCTCTGGAAACACCATATATTTT. Translation: CASSLAVGGSGNTIYF.

The rearrangement uses TRBV5-4 and TRBJ1-4; D remains unclear. The germline V gene encodes CDR1 SGHNT and CDR2 YYREEE (reference sequence). Deletions cut 8 bases from V and 7 bases from J, with 18 bases between. The CDR3 length is 14 residues. CDR3 DNA sequence: TGTGCCAGTTCATCACAGCTAACGGTTGAAAAACTGTTTTTT. Amino acids: CASSSQLTVEKLFF.

The rearrangement joins TRBV5-1 to TRBJ1-3; D remains unclear. V was clipped by 3 bases and J by 3 bases, with 7 bases between them. Germline V gene data show CDR1 as SGHRS and CDR2 as YFSETQ. CDR3 length: 13 residues. The CDR3 loop reads CASSSSSGNTIYF. CDR3 coding DNA: TGCGCCAGCAGCTCGTCAAGTGGAAACACCATATATTTT. The whole variable domain, remainder taken from reference TRBV5-1 and TRBJ1-3, is KAGVTQTPRYLIKTRGQQVTLSCSPISGHRSVSWYQQTPGQGLQFLFEYFSETQRNKGNFPGRFSGRQFSNSRSEMNVSTLELGDSALYLCASSSSSGNTIYFGEGSWLTVV.

V gene TRBV2 combines with J gene TRBJ2-3; D might be TRBD2 (7 bases). This CDR3 region has 16 residues. The V end lost 4 bases, the J end lost 4 bases, and 18 bases lay between the germline ends. The V gene's germline CDR1 is SNHLY and CDR2 FYNNEI. The CDR3 DNA follows: TGTGCCAGCAGTGCCTCTCAAGGGGGAGGGGCAGATACGCAGTATTTT. Amino acids: CASSASQGGGADTQYF.

The chain combines TRBV2 with TRBJ2-5, with TRBD1 matching 9 bases. CDR1 and CDR2 from the germline V gene are SNHLY and FYNNEI. V gave up 4 bases and J gave up 0 bases; unmatched junction bases: 6. The CDR3 spans 16 residues. The CDR3 loop reads CASSADRGYYQETQYF. The DNA for the CDR3 is TGTGCCAGCAGTGCGGACAGGGGCTACTACCAAGAGACCCAGTACTTC.

The chain is built from TRBV9 and TRBJ2-1, with 8 bases identical to TRBD2. This CDR3 has 15 residues. V dropped 1 base and J dropped 4; count of bases not matched to a gene: 4. Germline V lookup: CDR1 SGDLS, CDR2 YYNGEE. The CDR3 is CASSVLAGTYNEQFF. Written as DNA, the CDR3 is TGTGCCAGCAGCGTATTAGCGGGAACTTACAATGAGCAGTTCTTC.

The chain combines TRBV9 with TRBJ2-5, with TRBD1 as a possible D gene (6 bases). V was cut by 0 bases and J by 11 bases, with 14 bases left in between. CDR3 length equals 13 residues. Germline CDR1 reads SGDLS; CDR2 reads YYNGEE. The chain's CDR3 is CASSVVEGGKQYF. The CDR3 DNA sequence: TGTGCCAGCAGCGTAGTAGAAGGGGGTAAGCAGTACTTC.

J is TRBJ1-3 and V is TRBV18, with D perhaps matching TRBD1 (6 bases). This CDR3 contains 17 residues. Trimming shortened V by 3 bases and J by 2 bases, and 17 bases separated the two germline ends. The V gene's germline CDR1 is KGHSH and CDR2 LQKENI. CDR3 sequence (DNA): TGTGCCAGCTCACCCCTCAGGGGTTTAAATGCTGGAAACACCATATATTTT. It codes for CASSPLRGLNAGNTIYF.

This clone has a count of ten or more. The V and J genes are TRBV6-5 and TRBJ2-7; the match to TRBD2 covers 10 bases. Germline V gene sequence: CDR1 MNHEY, CDR2 SVGAGI. The length of the CDR3 is 15 residues. Trimming took 2 bases from V and 2 from J; bases not matched to a gene: 3. CDR3 residues: CASSYIGLAAYEQYF. CDR3 in DNA: TGTGCCAGCAGTTACATAGGACTAGCGGCCTACGAGCAGTACTTC.

The CDR3: CASSHTVLGGGDTQYF. Here the CDR3 DNA reads TGCGCCAGCAGCCATACTGTTTTGGGGGGGGGAGATACGCAGTATTTT. This rearrangement joins TRBV4-1 to TRBJ2-3; 7 positions agree with TRBD2. CDR3 size: 16 residues. Germline CDR1 is MGHRA and CDR2 is YSYEKL. Trimming removed 3 bases from V and 5 bases from J; junction bases left unmatched: 11.

This sequence joins TRBV2 and TRBJ2-3, with TRBD2 matching 9 bases. The V segment lost 3 bases and the J segment 6 bases; nucleotides outside the gene matches: 4. The CDR3 runs to 14 residues. Germline V gene lookup returns CDR1 SNHLY and CDR2 FYNNEI. Written as DNA, the CDR3 is TGTGCCAGCAGTGATCTAGCGGGAACGGATACGCAGTATTTT. Its translation is CASSDLAGTDTQYF.

The chain joins TRBV5-5 to TRBJ2-7, with 9 bases lining up with TRBD2. The CDR3 runs to 16 residues. Trimming took 5 bases from V and 7 from J; bases not matched to a gene: 16. Germline V gene data show CDR1 as SGHKS and CDR2 as YYEKEE (reference sequence). The CDR3 region has the DNA TGTGCCAGCAGGAATATAGCGGGAGCGCGAACCCGGGAGCAGTACTTC. Translation: CASRNIAGARTREQYF.

The chain links TRBV7-2 to TRBJ2-7; D not resolved. CDR3 length equals 13 residues. V was clipped by 4 bases and J by 2 bases, with 9 bases between them. Germline CDR1 and CDR2: SGHTA and FQGNSA. CDR3 in DNA: TGTGCCAGCAGCTGGGCAGTGGCCTACGAGCAGTACTTC. This sequence encodes CASSWAVAYEQYF.

This clone was counted once. This chain connects TRBV7-9 to TRBJ2-5, with D unclear. The germline V gene encodes CDR1 SEHNR and CDR2 FQNEAQ (reference sequence). Trimming left V 4 bases short and J 3 bases short, with 9 bases between. The length of the CDR3 is 13 residues. The CDR3 loop reads CASSSAVKETQYF. The CDR3 coding sequence is TGTGCCAGCAGCTCCGCCGTAAAAGAGACCCAGTACTTC. The complete variable domain, with remaining parts taken from reference TRBV7-9 and TRBJ2-5, reads DTGVSQNPRHKITKRGQNVTFRCDPISEHNRLYWYRQTLGQGPEFLTYFQNEAQLEKSRLLSDRFSAERPKGSFSTLEIQRTEQGDSAMYLCASSSAVKETQYFGPGTRLLVL.

The chain joins TRBV4-1 to TRBJ2-7, with D tentatively TRBD1 (5 bases). V shed 1 base and J shed 9 bases, with 16 bases lying between them. The CDR3 has 14 amino acids. Per the germline V gene, CDR1 is MGHRA and CDR2 is YSYEKL. CDR3 nucleotide sequence: TGCGCCAGCAGCCAAGGGTACAGGAACTTAAGGCAGTACTTC. Protein sequence: CASSQGYRNLRQYF.

The chain uses TRBV9 and TRBJ1-2, with TRBD1 matching 9 bases. The CDR3 contains 14 residues. The J segment lost 2 bases and the V segment lost 4 bases, leaving 3 bases of the junction unmatched. Per germline, CDR1 SGDLS and CDR2 YYNGEE. The CDR3: CASSYGTGNYGYTF. CDR3 in DNA: TGTGCCAGCAGCTACGGGACAGGGAACTATGGCTACACCTTC.

This clone was counted once. The rearrangement uses TRBV5-1 and TRBJ2-7, with a possible D match to TRBD1 (5 bases). V lost 0 bases, J lost 3 bases, and 13 bases lay in between. Per germline, CDR1 SGHRS and CDR2 YFSETQ. The CDR3 sequence is 15 residues long. For the CDR3, the DNA is TGCGCCAGCAGCTTGGAAGGGGTGGTATTCTACGAGCAGTACTTC. As protein: CASSLEGVVFYEQYF.

The V and J genes are TRBV30 and TRBJ2-5, with unresolved D. The CDR3 has 10 amino acids. V gave up 5 bases and J gave up 2 bases, with 3 bases separating them. The germline CDR1 and CDR2 sequences are GTSNPN and SVGIG (reference sequence). CDR3 loop: CAWEQETQYF. The CDR3 bases are TGTGCCTGGGAACAAGAGACCCAGTACTTC. Full variable domain (rest looked up from reference TRBV30 and TRBJ2-5): SQTIHQWPATLVQPVGSPLSLECTVEGTSNPNLYWYRQAAGRGLQLLFYSVGIGQISSEVPQNLSASRPQDRQFILSSKKLLLSDSGFYLCAWEQETQYFGPGTRLLVL.

The chain combines TRBV10-3 with TRBJ2-2; 10 nucleotides line up with TRBD2. After removal of 3 bases from V and 6 bases from J, the junction contained 4 bases not matched to a gene. Looked up from germline, CDR1 is ENHRY and CDR2 is SYGVKD. The CDR3 has 15 residues. The CDR3 DNA is TGTGCCATCAGTGACCTAGCGGGAGAAGCCGGGGAGCTGTTTTTT. Protein sequence: CAISDLAGEAGELFF.

The chain links TRBV29-1 to TRBJ2-5; TRBD1 or TRBD2 may be the D gene (5 bases each). Germline V gene sequence: CDR1 SQVTM, CDR2 ANQGSEA. The CDR3 has 10 amino acids. V dropped 7 bases and J dropped 5 bases, with 8 bases sitting between them. The CDR3 is CSGEGETQYF. CDR3 bases: TGCAGCGGAGAGGGGGAGACCCAGTACTTC. Drawing the rest from reference TRBV29-1 and TRBJ2-5, the complete variable domain is SAVISQKPSRDICQRGTSLTIQCQVDSQVTMMFWYRQQPGQSLTLIATANQGSEATYESGFVIDKFPISRPNLTFSTLTVSNMSPEDSSIYLCSGEGETQYFGPGTRLLVL.

The V gene is TRBV21-1, the J gene TRBJ1-1; the table's D call, TRBD1, was not checked against the DNA. TRBV21-1 is a listed pseudogene. This CDR3 contains 16 residues. The CDR3 spells CASSNPQGRLITEAFF. The CDR3 DNA reads as TGTGCCAGCAGCAATCCGCAGGGCAGGTTGATCACTGAAGCTTTCTTT.

The J gene is TRBJ2-7, the V gene TRBV13, with 8 bases aligning to TRBD2. Germline V CDR1 and CDR2: PRHDT, FYEKMQ (reference sequence). This CDR3 is 16 amino acids long. J lost 5 bases, V lost 0 bases, and 9 bases had no gene match. The CDR3 protein is CASSLGLAVLLDEQYF. The CDR3 DNA reads TGTGCCAGCAGCTTAGGACTAGCGGTTCTCCTCGACGAGCAGTACTTC. The complete variable domain, with remaining parts taken from reference TRBV13 and TRBJ2-7, reads AAGVIQSPRHLIKEKRETATLKCYPIPRHDTVYWYQQGPGQDPQFLISFYEKMQSDKGSIPDRFSAQQFSDYHSELNMSSLELGDSALYFCASSLGLAVLLDEQYFGPGTRLTVT.

The V call is TRBV9, the J call TRBJ2-4; D call uncertain. The CDR3 covers 14 residues. Trimming took 0 bases from V and 8 from J, leaving 12 bases between them. The germline V gene encodes CDR1 SGDLS and CDR2 YYNGEE. As DNA, the CDR3 is TGTGCCAGCAGCGTAGGCGTATCGGTGGACATTCAGTACTTC. This codes for CASSVGVSVDIQYF.